This TCR beta chain was documented in a study of blood T cell repertoires in COVID-19. Study-level background: Acute and convalescent COVID-19 specimens originated in the United States, Italy and Spain. Nucleic acid was either cDNA or gDNA, and it came from T cells, B-cell-depleted T cells, or PBMCs.

As processed by the authors: Reference gene primer amplification gave nucleated cell count estimates. Using immunoSEQ multiplex PCR, the repertoire was profiled, and TCRdb retains in-frame clones only, with some absent. From that table come the V and J calls and clone size; the DNA was used to work out D and trimming. The sample includes 120,000 or so clones, over 75% of them seen just once. The sample holds one count of this clone. Trimming removed 0 bases at V and 4 bases at J, with 9 bases between. CDR1 and CDR2 (germline): MNHEY, SVGAGI. The CDR3 spans 14 residues. The V gene is TRBV6-5, the J gene TRBJ2-5, with a tentative D call TRBD2 (7 bases). This TCR derives from an elderly woman with acute or convalescent COVID-19. Sequenced material: peripheral blood. The CDR3 region has the DNA TGTGCCAGCAGTTACTCAGGGGGGGTAGAGACCCAGTACTTC. It is translated as CASSYSGGVETQYF.